The clone carrying this TCR beta chain was recorded a few times. The antigen is undetermined. This CDR3 is 14 amino acids long. Germline V gene sequence: CDR1 SGHVS, CDR2 FQNEAQ. V gave up 5 bases and J gave up 6 bases; unmatched junction bases: 9. This sample is drawn from a study of TIL therapy for anti-PD-1-resistant metastatic lung cancer. As for the study in general: Median patient age was approximately 58, ranging roughly 35-75 years. By whole-exome sequencing, median non-synonymous tumor mutation burden was around 1.5 mutations per megabase.

The libraries were made with immunoSEQ v3. Assay: immunoSEQ multiplex PCR; the TCRdb copy retains only in-frame clones and omits some. The repertoire has some 32,000 clones, about 79% of them found once; the top ten carry 2.5% to 3%. Time point given: pre-treatment sample, taken before nivolumab and TIL therapy. Study findings and constraints: The cohort had more treatment-naive, never-smoker and oncogene-addicted patients than typical.

The V and J genes are TRBV7-8 and TRBJ2-7, with 8 bases matching TRBD1. Material: blood, obtained at baseline. The clonotype was recovered from a woman aged 30 to 85 with non-small cell lung cancer. CDR3 amino acids: CASSTRTGKLEQYF. For the CDR3, the DNA is TGTGCCAGCAGCACCCGGACAGGGAAGCTCGAGCAGTACTTC.